Below, one T cell receptor (beta chain) is given with its context. The data are from a study of blood T cell repertoires in COVID-19. In the study overall: The United States, Italy and Spain supplied acute and convalescent COVID-19 samples. The cDNA or gDNA used as material had been derived from T cells, B-cell-depleted T cells, or PBMCs.

Per the original methods: Estimation of nucleated cell counts was performed using reference gene primer amplification. TCRdb keeps only in-frame clones here, not all; method: immunoSEQ multiplex PCR. Clone size and V and J calls were adopted from that table, with D and trimming inferred from the DNA. This table has under 350,000 clones, 80% to 95% appearing once. V lost 4 bases to trimming and J lost 4 bases, with 17 bases between them. CDR3 size: 16 residues. Germline V gene data show CDR1 as LNHDA and CDR2 as SQIVND (reference sequence). The Seattle site enrolled patients during active infection and followed them longitudinally.

The specimen sequenced was peripheral blood. The sequence was obtained from a woman between 25 and 40 years old with COVID-19, enrolled during active disease. The V gene is TRBV19, the J gene TRBJ2-1; D perhaps matches TRBD1 (6 bases). CDR3: CASSSPGQSEYNEQFF. CDR3 DNA sequence: TGTGCCAGTAGTAGCCCCGGACAGTCGGAATACAATGAGCAGTTCTTC.